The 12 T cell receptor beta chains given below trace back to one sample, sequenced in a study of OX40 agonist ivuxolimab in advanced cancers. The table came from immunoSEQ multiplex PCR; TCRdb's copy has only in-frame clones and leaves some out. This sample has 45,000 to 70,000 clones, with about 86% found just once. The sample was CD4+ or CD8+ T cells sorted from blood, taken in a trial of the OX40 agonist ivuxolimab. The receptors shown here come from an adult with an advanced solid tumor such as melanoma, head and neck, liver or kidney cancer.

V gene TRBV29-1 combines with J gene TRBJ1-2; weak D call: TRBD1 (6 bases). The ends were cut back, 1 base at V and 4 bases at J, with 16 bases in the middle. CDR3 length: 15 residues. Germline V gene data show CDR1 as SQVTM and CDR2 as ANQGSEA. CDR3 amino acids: CSVEAPGARGYGYTF. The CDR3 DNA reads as TGCAGCGTTGAAGCTCCGGGGGCGCGCGGCTATGGCTACACCTTC.

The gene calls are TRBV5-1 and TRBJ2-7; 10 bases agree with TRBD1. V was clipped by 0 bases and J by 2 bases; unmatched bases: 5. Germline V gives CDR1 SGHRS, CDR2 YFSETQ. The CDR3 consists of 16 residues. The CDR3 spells CASSLVAGTGAYEQYF. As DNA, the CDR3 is TGCGCCAGCAGCTTGGTCGCCGGGACAGGGGCCTACGAGCAGTACTTC.

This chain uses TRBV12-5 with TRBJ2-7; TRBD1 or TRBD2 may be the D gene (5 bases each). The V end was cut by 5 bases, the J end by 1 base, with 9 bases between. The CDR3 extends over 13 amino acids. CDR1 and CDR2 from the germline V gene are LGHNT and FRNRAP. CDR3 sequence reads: CASGTGASYEQYF. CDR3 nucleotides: TGTGCTAGTGGTACCGGGGCATCCTACGAGCAGTACTTC.

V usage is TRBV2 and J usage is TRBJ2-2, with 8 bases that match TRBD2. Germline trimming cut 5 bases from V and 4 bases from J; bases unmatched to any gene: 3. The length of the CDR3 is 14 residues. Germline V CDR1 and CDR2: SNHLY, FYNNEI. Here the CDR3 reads CASSREGGTGELFF. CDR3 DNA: TGTGCCAGCAGTCGGGAGGGGGGCACCGGGGAGCTGTTTTTT.

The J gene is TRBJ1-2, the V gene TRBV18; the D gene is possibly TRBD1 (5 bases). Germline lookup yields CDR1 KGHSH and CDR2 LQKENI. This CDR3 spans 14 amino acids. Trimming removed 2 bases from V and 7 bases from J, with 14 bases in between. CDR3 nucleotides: TGTGCCAGCTCACCAGCCGGGACGACTTTTGGCTACACCTTC. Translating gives CASSPAGTTFGYTF.

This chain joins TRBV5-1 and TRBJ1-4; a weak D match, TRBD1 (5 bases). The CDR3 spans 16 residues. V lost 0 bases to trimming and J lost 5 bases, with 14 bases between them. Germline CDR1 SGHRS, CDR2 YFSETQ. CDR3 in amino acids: CASSLAGLGANEKLFF. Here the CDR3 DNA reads TGCGCCAGCAGCTTGGCCGGCCTCGGGGCAAATGAAAAACTGTTTTTT.

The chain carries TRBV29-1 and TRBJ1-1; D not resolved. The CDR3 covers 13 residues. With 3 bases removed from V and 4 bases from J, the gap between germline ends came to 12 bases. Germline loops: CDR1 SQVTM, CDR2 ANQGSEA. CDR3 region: CSVDLSGGTEAFF. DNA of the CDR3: TGCAGCGTTGATTTGTCGGGAGGCACTGAAGCTTTCTTT.

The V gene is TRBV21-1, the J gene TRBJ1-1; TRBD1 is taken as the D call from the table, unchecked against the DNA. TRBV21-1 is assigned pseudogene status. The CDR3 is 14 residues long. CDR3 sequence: CASSTGAMNTEAFF. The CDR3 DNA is TGTGCCAGCAGCACAGGGGCTATGAACACTGAAGCTTTCTTT.

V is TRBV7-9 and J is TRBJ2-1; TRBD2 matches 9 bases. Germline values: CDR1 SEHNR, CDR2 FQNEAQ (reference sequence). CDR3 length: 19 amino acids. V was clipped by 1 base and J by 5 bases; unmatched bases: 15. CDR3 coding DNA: TGTGCCAGCAGCTTAGGTCTAGCGGGGATTCCGGTGTGGGACAATGAGCAGTTCTTC. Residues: CASSLGLAGIPVWDNEQFF. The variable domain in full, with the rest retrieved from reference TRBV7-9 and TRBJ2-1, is DTGVSQNPRHKITKRGQNVTFRCDPISEHNRLYWYRQTLGQGPEFLTYFQNEAQLEKSRLLSDRFSAERPKGSFSTLEIQRTEQGDSAMYLCASSLGLAGIPVWDNEQFFGPGTRLTVL.

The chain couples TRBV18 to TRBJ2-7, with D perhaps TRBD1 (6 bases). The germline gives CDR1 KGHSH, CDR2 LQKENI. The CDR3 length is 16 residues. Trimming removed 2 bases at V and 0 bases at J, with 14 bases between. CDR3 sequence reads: CASSPIQGLSSYEQYF. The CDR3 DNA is TGTGCCAGCTCACCAATCCAGGGGCTCAGCTCCTACGAGCAGTACTTC. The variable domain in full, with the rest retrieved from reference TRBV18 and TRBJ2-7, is NAGVMQNPRHLVRRRGQEARLRCSPMKGHSHVYWYRQLPEEGLKFMVYLQKENIIDESGMPKERFSAEFPKEGPSILRIQQVVRGDSAAYFCASSPIQGLSSYEQYFGPGTRLTVT.

The CDR3 spells CASSPGHAVGYGYTF. The CDR3 coding sequence is TGCGCCAGCAGCCCGGGACACGCGGTAGGCTATGGCTACACCTTC. V is TRBV5-1 and J is TRBJ1-2; tentatively, D is TRBD1 (6 bases). V was cut by 4 bases and J by 4 bases, with 17 bases left in between. This CDR3 is built from 15 residues. Per germline, CDR1 SGHRS and CDR2 YFSETQ.

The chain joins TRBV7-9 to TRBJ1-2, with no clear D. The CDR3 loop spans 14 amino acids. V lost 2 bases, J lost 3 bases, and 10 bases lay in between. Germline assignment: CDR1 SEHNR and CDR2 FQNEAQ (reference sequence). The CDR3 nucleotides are TGTGCCAGCAGCTTACGATCAGCCGACTATGGCTACACCTTC. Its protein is CASSLRSADYGYTF.